This is a list of T cell receptor beta chains from one sample in a study of blood T cell repertoires in COVID-19. The protocol was immunoSEQ multiplex PCR, while the TCRdb copy is restricted to in-frame clones and leaves out a portion. The data hold some 360,000 clones, with 88% observed a single time. Material for sequencing was PBMCs or T cells enriched from blood (not recorded which). Receptor source: a woman in her 30s who had been exposed to COVID-19. CDR3s include the opening cysteine and the closing phenylalanine or tryptophan. A D gene is named only where the DNA matches it firmly. Not every row has a clone size; where given, it reads once, few, many or a size class.

j_call	clone_size	v_call	cdr3_length	d_call	cdr3_nt	cdr3_aa
TRBJ1-1	once	TRBV19	13	.	TGTGCCAGTAAGTTACAGGGTCGGACTGAAGCTTTCTTT	CASKLQGRTEAFF
TRBJ1-1	.	TRBV27	15	.	TGTGCCAGCAGTTTAGGGGCGGGGGGGAACACTGAAGCTTTCTTT	CASSLGAGGNTEAFF
TRBJ1-1	.	TRBV2	12	.	TGTGCCAGCACATCCCCCGGTTTTGAAGCTTTCTTT	CASTSPGFEAFF
TRBJ2-3	.	TRBV5-1	13	.	TGCGCCAGCAGCTTGGAGAGGCCAGATACGCAGTATTTT	CASSLERPDTQYF
TRBJ2-1	once	TRBV28	19	.	TGTGCCAGCAGTTTCTCATCCCCCAGGAGGCCAACAACCTACAATGAGCAGTTCTTC	CASSFSSPRRPTTYNEQFF
TRBJ1-1	few	TRBV18	13	.	TGTGCCAGCTCACCCGCAGAGAACACTGAAGCTTTCTTT	CASSPAENTEAFF
TRBJ2-7	.	TRBV27	13	.	TGTGCCAGCAGTTCTTTTAACGGGGGAGTGAAGTACTTC	CASSSFNGGVKYF
TRBJ2-1	once	TRBV7-9	16	TRBD2	TGTGCCAGCAGCTTAGTAGCGGGAGTTGCATACAATGAGCAGTTCTTC	CASSLVAGVAYNEQFF
TRBJ2-1	.	TRBV29-1	15	TRBD2	TGCAGCGTTGAAGTAGAGACTAGCGCGTACAATGAGCAGTTCTTC	CSVEVETSAYNEQFF
TRBJ2-7	.	TRBV7-2	16	TRBD2	TGTGCCAGCAGCACACCATTGGGACTAGTAAACTACGAGCAGTACTTC	CASSTPLGLVNYEQYF
TRBJ2-1	.	TRBV2	13	.	TGTGCCAGCAGAGTAAGCAGGGATAATGAGCAGTTCTTC	CASRVSRDNEQFF
TRBJ1-2	.	TRBV7-9	15	.	TGTGCCAGCAGCCCCTCACCGACAGGCCACTATGGCTACACCTTC	CASSPSPTGHYGYTF
TRBJ2-4	.	TRBV19	12	TRBD1	TGTGCCAGCCGTGGGGACAGAAACATTCAGTACTTC	CASRGDRNIQYF
TRBJ2-5	.	TRBV27	13	.	TGTGCCAGCAGTTTAGCGGGATTGGAGACCCAGTACTTC	CASSLAGLETQYF
TRBJ1-3	.	TRBV27	16	.	TGTGCCAGCAGTCCGAGACAGTCCTACTCTGGAAACACCATATATTTT	CASSPRQSYSGNTIYF
TRBJ2-5	.	TRBV5-1	13	TRBD1	TGCGCCAGCAGCCGGACAGGGGACGAGACCCAGTACTTC	CASSRTGDETQYF
TRBJ1-6	.	TRBV7-9	13	.	TGTGCCAGCAGCTTACATTCGGGTTCACCCCTCCACTTT	CASSLHSGSPLHF
TRBJ1-3	.	TRBV6-6	15	.	TGTGCCAGCAGCCCCACAGGGAACTCTGGAAACACCATATATTTT	CASSPTGNSGNTIYF
TRBJ2-7	.	TRBV12-3/TRBV12-4	13	TRBD1	TGTGCCAGCCGCGGGACAGGGGAGCACGAGCAGTACTTC	CASRGTGEHEQYF
TRBJ2-7	.	TRBV11-2	18	TRBD2	TGTGCCAGCAGCTTAGTGACTAGCGGGAGCGGGTCCTCCTACGAGCAGTACTTC	CASSLVTSGSGSSYEQYF
TRBJ1-6	.	TRBV10-3	14	TRBD1	TGTGCCATCAGCCCCGACAGGGGACGGTCACCCCTCCACTTT	CAISPDRGRSPLHF
TRBJ2-1	.	TRBV5-1	13	.	TGCGCCAGCAGCTTGGTTGGCGGGAATGAGCAGTTCTTC	CASSLVGGNEQFF